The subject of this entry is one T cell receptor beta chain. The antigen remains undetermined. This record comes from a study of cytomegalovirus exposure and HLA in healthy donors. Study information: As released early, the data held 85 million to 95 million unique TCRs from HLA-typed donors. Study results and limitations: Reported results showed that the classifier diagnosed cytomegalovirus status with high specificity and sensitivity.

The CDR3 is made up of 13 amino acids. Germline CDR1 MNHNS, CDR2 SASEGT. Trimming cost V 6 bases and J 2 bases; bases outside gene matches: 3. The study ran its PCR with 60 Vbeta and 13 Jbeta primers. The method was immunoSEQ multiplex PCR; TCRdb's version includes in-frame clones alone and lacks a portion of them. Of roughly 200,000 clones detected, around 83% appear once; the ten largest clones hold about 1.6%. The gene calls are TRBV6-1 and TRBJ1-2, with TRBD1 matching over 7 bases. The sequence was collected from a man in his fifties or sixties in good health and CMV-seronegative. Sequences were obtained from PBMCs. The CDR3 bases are TGTGCCAGCAGAGGGGGACAGAACTATGGCTACACCTTC. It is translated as CASRGGQNYGYTF.